These T cell receptor beta chains were read from a single sample in a study of blood T cells in healthy people across ages. Using its own MiXCR run on the 5' RACE reads, TCRdb lists one record per CDR3 protein. The sample has approximately 1,000,000 distinct CDR3 sequences, 40% to 45% seen once. Source material: blood. These receptors were collected from a woman aged 60-75 years in good health. Both conserved end residues are part of each CDR3. The D gene is left open where the match is weak. Where a row states a size, it is once, few, many or the class of an expanded clone; other rows omit it.

V gene	D gene	clone size	J gene	CDR3 protein	CDR3 DNA
TRBV5-1	-	few	TRBJ1-4	CASSPDGTTNEKLFF	TGCGCCAGCAGCCCCGACGGGACAACTAATGAAAAACTGTTTTTT
TRBV28	TRBD2	-	TRBJ2-7	CASSDTSGSLYEQYF	TGTGCCAGCAGTGATACTAGCGGGAGTCTGTACGAGCAGTACTTC
TRBV20-1	-	few	TRBJ2-7	CSVPRQSDYEQYF	TGCAGTGTCCCGCGGCAATCCGACTACGAGCAGTACTTC
TRBV29-1	TRBD1	few	TRBJ2-1	CSESGDRDRANNEQFF	TGCAGCGAGTCCGGGGACCGGGACAGGGCGAACAATGAGCAGTTCTTC
TRBV2	-	many	TRBJ2-7	CASSGGDYEQYF	TGTGCCAGTTCAGGGGGGGACTACGAGCAGTACTTC
TRBV12-3/TRBV12-4	TRBD2	-	TRBJ2-1	CASSSFSLREVSYNEQFF	TGTGCCAGCAGTTCCTTCTCCTTGCGGGAGGTCTCCTACAATGAGCAGTTCTTC
TRBV6-5	TRBD2	-	TRBJ2-5	CASTGRREEKETQYF	TGTGCCAGCACAGGCCGGCGGGAGGAAAAAGAGACCCAGTACTTC
TRBV9	-	-	TRBJ2-7	CASSGDSTYEQYF	TGCGCCAGCAGCGGCGACAGTACCTACGAGCAGTACTTC
TRBV24-1	-	once	TRBJ2-7	CATSEPGRYEQYF	TGTGCCACCAGTGAACCAGGGAGGTACGAGCAGTACTTC
TRBV6-2/TRBV6-3	-	-	TRBJ1-2	CASTNGILGNGYTF	TGTGCCAGCACCAACGGGATCTTAGGTAACGGCTACACCTTC
TRBV29-1	TRBD1	-	TRBJ1-1	CSVETGGGTEAFF	TGCAGCGTTGAAACAGGGGGCGGGACTGAAGCTTTCTTT
TRBV6-1	-	-	TRBJ1-1	CASSEAGQGLLGTEAFF	TGTGCCAGCAGTGAAGCGGGGCAGGGGCTATTAGGCACTGAAGCTTTCTTT
TRBV4-1	-	-	TRBJ2-5	CASSQDRAAYF	TGCGCCAGCAGCCAAGATCGGGCGGCGTACTTC
TRBV27	-	-	TRBJ2-7	CASSFTGQSYEQYF	TGTGCCAGCAGTTTTACGGGCCAATCCTACGAGCAGTACTTC
TRBV29-1	TRBD2	few	TRBJ2-1	CSARLAGDQQFF	TGCAGCGCGAGACTAGCGGGAGATCAGCAGTTCTTC
TRBV5-1	TRBD1	-	TRBJ2-1	CASSLATGAFNEQFF	TGCGCCAGCAGCTTGGCCACAGGGGCGTTTAATGAGCAGTTCTTC
TRBV3-1	-	-	TRBJ2-3	CANSQGPGQGTDTQYF	TGTGCCAACAGCCAAGGACCGGGACAAGGCACAGATACGCAGTATTTT
TRBV6-2/TRBV6-3	TRBD2	-	TRBJ2-7	CASRIRPGTSGRHGGPYEQYF	TGTGCCAGCAGGATTCGACCCGGGACTAGCGGGAGACACGGAGGCCCCTACGAGCAGTACTTC
TRBV3-1	-	-	TRBJ2-5	CASNQVTGETQYF	TGTGCCAGCAACCAAGTCACGGGAGAGACCCAGTACTTC
TRBV5-6	TRBD2	-	TRBJ2-1	CASSFGTSNKLDEQFF	TGTGCCAGCAGCTTCGGGACTAGTAATAAGCTCGATGAGCAGTTCTTC
TRBV27	-	-	TRBJ2-3	CASSPTDVSVRAQYF	TGTGCCAGCAGTCCAACCGACGTGAGCGTGAGGGCGCAGTATTTT
TRBV7-6	-	few	TRBJ1-2	CASSLGAGIGYTF	TGTGCCAGCAGCTTAGGAGCAGGGATTGGCTACACCTTC